This entry lists 25 T cell receptor beta chains sequenced from one sample in a study of blood T cell repertoires in COVID-19 (dated by TCRdb to 2018 to 2021). The library was generated by the immunoSEQ multiplex PCR assay. TCRdb took over this immuneACCESS table, retaining in-frame rearrangements with V and J assigned. Such tables are incomplete; in checked studies, under half of the missing clones stem from an unresolved V gene, and the remainder is unexplained. This sample gives about 170,000 clones in total; around 80% of them show up just once. The ten biggest clones cover about 3.5% of the sample. Specimen: PBMCs or T cells enriched from blood (not recorded which). All receptors come from a woman aged 50 to 60 in a cohort exposed to, infected with or recovered from COVID-19 (not recorded which).

This clone was observed a few times. The J gene is TRBJ1-1, the V gene TRBV6-1, with D uncertain. Trimming stripped 5 bases from V and 1 base from J, with 8 bases between. The CDR3 is 13 residues long. CDR1 and CDR2 (germline): MNHNS, SASEGT. The CDR3: CASSNDKNTEAFF. CDR3 coding DNA: TGTGCCAGCAGTAACGACAAGAACACTGAAGCTTTCTTT.

V gene TRBV5-1 combines with J gene TRBJ2-1; 14 bases line up with TRBD2. V dropped 5 bases and J dropped 7; count of bases not matched to a gene: 11. The CDR3 sequence is 17 residues long. Per germline, CDR1 SGHRS and CDR2 YFSETQ. CDR3 amino acids: CASSFGTSGGIENEQFF. In nucleotides, the CDR3 is TGCGCCAGCAGTTTTGGGACTAGCGGGGGCATCGAGAATGAGCAGTTCTTC.

V and J are TRBV6-1 and TRBJ1-2; D is unclear. Germline V gene lookup returns CDR1 MNHNS and CDR2 SASEGT. This CDR3 is 12 amino acids long. Trimming left V 2 bases short and J 5 bases short, with 6 bases between. Here the CDR3 DNA reads TGTGCCAGCAGTGAAAGGAGGTATGGCTACACCTTC. It encodes CASSERRYGYTF.

The chain carries TRBV2 and TRBJ2-7; D unclear. This CDR3 is 15 amino acids long. CDR1 and CDR2 (germline): SNHLY, FYNNEI. The germline V and J ends were trimmed by 8 bases and 0 bases, with 17 bases remaining between them. CDR3 sequence: CASAGQSRNSYEQYF. CDR3 in DNA: TGTGCCAGCGCAGGTCAGAGCAGGAACTCCTACGAGCAGTACTTC.

This clone was observed a single time. The CDR3 here is CASSAPGQVIGGYTF. Here the CDR3 DNA reads TGTGCCAGCAGTGCCCCGGGACAGGTGATAGGTGGCTACACCTTC. The chain employs TRBV28 and TRBJ1-2, with 8 nucleotides matching TRBD1. V shed 5 bases, J shed 7 bases, and the junction held 12 bases outside the gene matches. Per the germline V gene, CDR1 is MDHEN and CDR2 is SYDVKM. The CDR3 is 15 amino acids.

The CDR3 here is CASSYGSGSYQETQYF. The CDR3 region has the DNA TGTGCCAGCAGTTACGGAAGCGGATCGTACCAAGAGACCCAGTACTTC. The gene calls are TRBV6-5 and TRBJ2-5; D is perhaps TRBD2 (5 bases). CDR1 is MNHEY, CDR2 SVGAGI, per germline. Trimming took off 2 bases at V and 0 bases at J, with 13 bases between the two ends. This CDR3 is built from 16 residues.

The V call is TRBV14, the J call TRBJ1-2; unclear D gene. V shed 4 bases and J shed 3 bases, with 9 bases lying between them. Germline V gives CDR1 SGHDN, CDR2 FVKESK. The CDR3 is 13 residues long. The CDR3 DNA is TGTGCCAGCAGCCCTACGGGGTACTATGGCTACACCTTC. Amino acids: CASSPTGYYGYTF.

The rearrangement uses TRBV29-1 and TRBJ1-2; 7 bases line up with TRBD1. This CDR3 has 12 residues. Germline CDR1 SQVTM, CDR2 ANQGSEA. DNA of the CDR3: TGCAGGGGGGACAGCGCAATCTATGGCTACACCTTC. Translating gives CRGDSAIYGYTF.

J is TRBJ1-4 and V is TRBV28; 7 bases are shared with TRBD1. There are 16 residues in the CDR3. Germline trimming cut 2 bases from V and 3 bases from J; bases unmatched to any gene: 6. CDR1 is MDHEN, CDR2 SYDVKM, per germline. CDR3 sequence (DNA): TGTGCCAGCAGTTTAAGTCGACAGGGACCTAATGAAAAACTGTTTTTT. Translating gives CASSLSRQGPNEKLFF.

V is TRBV12-3 or TRBV12-4 and J is TRBJ1-5, with D perhaps TRBD1 (5 bases). V lost 3 bases and J 5 bases, leaving 8 bases between the germline ends. CDR3 length: 13 amino acids. DNA of the CDR3: TGTGCCAGCAGTTTTTCAGGGTATCAGCCCCAGCATTTT. Translation gives CASSFSGYQPQHF.

The chain couples TRBV2 to TRBJ2-7; 9 bases map to TRBD1. Germline V lookup: CDR1 SNHLY, CDR2 FYNNEI. CDR3 size: 12 residues. The trim removed 7 bases at V and 4 bases at J, leaving 2 bases unmatched. CDR3 sequence reads: CASKGQGYEQYF. The CDR3 DNA follows: TGTGCCAGCAAGGGACAGGGATACGAGCAGTACTTC.

V is TRBV6-5 and J is TRBJ2-5, with D possibly being TRBD2 (5 bases). Germline CDR1 MNHEY, CDR2 SVGAGI. V dropped 3 bases and J dropped 5 bases, with 7 bases sitting between them. The length of the CDR3 is 12 residues. CDR3 in DNA: TGTGCCAGCAGTTATTCGGGGGAGACCCAGTACTTC. Translation: CASSYSGETQYF.

The genes are TRBV4-3 and TRBJ1-2; 7 nucleotides match TRBD1. The length of the CDR3 is 14 residues. The trim removed 2 bases at V and 4 bases at J, leaving 4 bases unmatched. Germline loops: CDR1 LGHNA, CDR2 YSLEER. CDR3 in DNA: TGCGCCAGCAGCCAAACTACAGGGGCCTATGGCTACACCTTC. Translation: CASSQTTGAYGYTF.

DNA for the CDR3: TGTGCCAGCAGCCAAGGGACTAGCGGGGGGCAGAACACCGGGGAGCTGTTTTTT. Amino acid sequence: CASSQGTSGGQNTGELFF. The rearrangement links TRBV3-1 (or the pseudogene TRBV3-2) to TRBJ2-2; 14 bases match TRBD2. The germline V gene has CDR1 LGHDT and CDR2 YNNKEL (reference sequence). The CDR3 has 18 amino acids. Trimming removed 1 base from V and 1 base from J; junction bases left unmatched: 2.

V is TRBV3-1 (or the pseudogene TRBV3-2) and J is TRBJ2-5, with 13 bases lining up with TRBD2. The germline CDR1 and CDR2 sequences are LGHDT and YNNKEL (reference sequence). The ends lost 4 bases at V and 5 bases at J; junction bases unmatched: 7. The CDR3 has 16 amino acids. The CDR3 DNA is TGTGCCAGCAGCCCTACTAGCGGGGGGGCCGGGGAGACCCAGTACTTC. It yields the protein CASSPTSGGAGETQYF.

V and J are TRBV9 and TRBJ1-1, with D perhaps matching TRBD1 (5 bases). Trimming removed 4 bases from V and 2 bases from J, with 9 bases in between. The CDR3 is made up of 13 amino acids. Germline V gives CDR1 SGDLS, CDR2 YYNGEE. CDR3 in DNA: TGTGCCAGCAGCATAGACAGCAACACTGAAGCTTTCTTT. This gives the protein CASSIDSNTEAFF.

The chain carries TRBV27 and TRBJ2-2; a possible D gene is TRBD2 (5 bases). Trimming took 2 bases from V and 5 from J, leaving 12 bases between them. The CDR3 runs 15 residues. The germline V gene encodes CDR1 MNHEY and CDR2 SMNVEV (reference sequence). The CDR3 region is CASSLVYERTGELFF. The CDR3 DNA reads TGTGCCAGCAGTTTAGTTTACGAGCGGACCGGGGAGCTGTTTTTT.

V gene TRBV5-1 combines with J gene TRBJ2-1; D not certain. Germline loops: CDR1 SGHRS, CDR2 YFSETQ. The CDR3 totals 16 residues. V gave up 2 bases and J gave up 0 bases, with 12 bases separating them. The CDR3 loop reads CASSFGVPSSYNEQFF. The CDR3 bases are TGCGCCAGCAGCTTCGGAGTCCCAAGCTCCTACAATGAGCAGTTCTTC.

This clone was seen only a few times. This chain uses TRBV5-6 with TRBJ2-7; 9 bases are shared with TRBD2. Trimming took 3 bases from V and 2 from J; bases not matched to a gene: 3. CDR1 SGHDT and CDR2 YYEEEE come from the germline V gene. The CDR3 totals 14 residues. CDR3 protein: CASSSLAGPYEQYF. The CDR3 DNA sequence: TGTGCCAGCAGCTCCCTAGCGGGGCCCTACGAGCAGTACTTC.

V gene TRBV6-2 or TRBV6-3 combines with J gene TRBJ2-1; TRBD1 aligns across 7 bases. CDR1 and CDR2 (germline): MNHEY, SVGEGT. Trimming at V came to 6 bases and at J to 5 bases, leaving 10 bases not matched to a gene. This CDR3 has 15 residues. The CDR3 nucleotides read TGTGCCAGCAGCCGCCGACAGGGACGAAACAATGAGCAGTTCTTC. Its translation: CASSRRQGRNNEQFF.

The gene calls are TRBV28 and TRBJ1-3, with unresolved D. This CDR3 is built from 12 residues. The V gene lost 6 bases and the J gene lost 4 bases, with 7 bases spanning the gap. The germline CDR1 and CDR2 sequences are MDHEN and SYDVKM. The CDR3 reads CASRTAGNTIYF. In DNA, the CDR3 is TGTGCCAGCAGAACAGCCGGAAACACCATATATTTT.

V is TRBV7-9 and J is TRBJ2-7; a weak D match, TRBD2 (6 bases). The V end was cut by 0 bases, the J end by 7 bases, with 16 bases between. Germline V lookup: CDR1 SEHNR, CDR2 FQNEAQ (reference sequence). This CDR3 region has 15 residues. The CDR3 sequence: CASSLARGFSREQYF. The DNA of the CDR3 is TGTGCCAGCAGCTTAGCGCGGGGCTTCTCCAGGGAGCAGTACTTC.

The sample holds a few counts of this clone. J is TRBJ2-3 and V is TRBV6-5; D is perhaps TRBD1 (6 bases). The CDR3 extends over 15 amino acids. CDR1 is MNHEY and CDR2 is SVGAGI in the germline V gene. V was trimmed by 5 bases and J by 4 bases, leaving 16 bases between them. The CDR3 sequence is CASSKEQGFADTQYF. The DNA for the CDR3 is TGTGCCAGCAGTAAGGAACAGGGTTTTGCAGATACGCAGTATTTT.

The chain joins TRBV7-3 to TRBJ2-3, with 9 bases that match TRBD2. Germline V gene sequence: CDR1 SGHTA, CDR2 FQGTGA. CDR3 length: 14 residues. Trimming took 5 bases from V and 3 from J; bases not matched to a gene: 3. The CDR3 coding sequence is TGTGCCAGCAGCCCGGGACTAGCAACAGATACGCAGTATTTT. The encoded protein is CASSPGLATDTQYF. Full variable domain (missing parts from reference TRBV7-3 and TRBJ2-3): GAGVSQTPSNKVTEKGKYVELRCDPISGHTALYWYRQSLGQGPEFLIYFQGTGAADDSGLPNDRFFAVRPEGSVSTLKIQRTERGDSAVYLCASSPGLATDTQYFGPGTRLTVL.

This clone was found once. This rearrangement joins TRBV19 to TRBJ1-2; TRBD1 matches at 8 bases. The germline gives CDR1 LNHDA, CDR2 SQIVND (reference sequence). Trimming at V came to 6 bases and at J to 2 bases, leaving 14 bases not matched to a gene. The CDR3 consists of 17 residues. The DNA of the CDR3 is TGTGCCAGTAGCGGCGGGACAGGAGCCCGGAGAAACTATGGCTACACCTTC. It codes for CASSGGTGARRNYGYTF.